The TCR beta chain described here comes from a study of T cell repertoires in cytomegalovirus infection. On the study more broadly: HLA-C-restricted CMV epitopes, recently identified, and well-studied HLA-B-restricted ones were used by the study. Matching HLA type, along with CMV infection, was indicated by public TCR beta signatures. Study observations and caveats: Cumulative frequency of public TCR beta families picked out carriers of CMV plus the relevant HLA.

TCRdb re-called the reads through MiXCR, storing one row per CDR3 protein. The sample lists 27,000 or so distinct CDR3 sequences, under 20% occurring once. In regard to this clonotype: Its antigen is undetermined.

This CDR3 contains 13 residues. Trimming cost V 5 bases and J 8 bases, with 13 bases left between them. Germline CDR1 MNHNS, CDR2 SASEGT. This TCR was recovered from a human donor in good health (CMV status not recorded). Some clones in this sample may be carry-over from other donors' samples. The gene calls are TRBV6-1 and TRBJ2-1; D unresolved. Sequencing was performed on CD8+ T cells from cultured PBMCs, taken from culture after CMV antigen stimulation. Here the CDR3 reads CASSQYPVDEQFF. The CDR3 DNA reads as TGTGCCAGCAGTCAATACCCGGTGGATGAGCAGTTCTTC.